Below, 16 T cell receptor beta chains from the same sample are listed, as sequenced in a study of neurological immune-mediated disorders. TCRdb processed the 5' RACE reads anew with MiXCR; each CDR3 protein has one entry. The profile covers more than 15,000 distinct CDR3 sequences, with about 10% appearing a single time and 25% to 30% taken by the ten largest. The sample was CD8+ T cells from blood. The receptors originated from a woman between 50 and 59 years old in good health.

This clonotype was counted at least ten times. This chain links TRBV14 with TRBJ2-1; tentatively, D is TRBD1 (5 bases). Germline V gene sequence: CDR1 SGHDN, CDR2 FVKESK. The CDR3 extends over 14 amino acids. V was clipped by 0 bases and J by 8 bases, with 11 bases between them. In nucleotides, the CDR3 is TGTGCCAGCAGCCAAGATTATGGGGCGGATGAGCAGTTCTTC. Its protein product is CASSQDYGADEQFF.

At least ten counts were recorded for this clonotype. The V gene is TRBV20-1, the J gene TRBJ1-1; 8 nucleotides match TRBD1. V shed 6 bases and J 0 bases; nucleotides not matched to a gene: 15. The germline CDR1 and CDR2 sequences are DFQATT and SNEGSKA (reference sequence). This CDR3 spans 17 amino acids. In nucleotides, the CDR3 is TGCAGTGCGGACGGACAGGGTTTTTTTGGAATGAACACTGAAGCTTTCTTT. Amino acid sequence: CSADGQGFFGMNTEAFF.

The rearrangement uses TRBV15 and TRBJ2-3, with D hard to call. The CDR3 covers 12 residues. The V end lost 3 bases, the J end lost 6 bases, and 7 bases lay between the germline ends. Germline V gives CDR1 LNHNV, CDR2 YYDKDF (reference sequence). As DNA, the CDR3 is TGTGCCACCAGCAGCATATCGGATACGCAGTATTTT. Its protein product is CATSSISDTQYF.

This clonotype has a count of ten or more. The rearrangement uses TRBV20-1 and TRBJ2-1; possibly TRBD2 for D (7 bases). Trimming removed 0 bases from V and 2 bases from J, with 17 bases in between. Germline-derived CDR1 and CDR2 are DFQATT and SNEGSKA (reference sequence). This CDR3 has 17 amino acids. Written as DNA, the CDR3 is TGCAGTGCTAGAGATTTTGGGGGGGCCCGTGCCTACAATGAGCAGTTCTTC. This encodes CSARDFGGARAYNEQFF.

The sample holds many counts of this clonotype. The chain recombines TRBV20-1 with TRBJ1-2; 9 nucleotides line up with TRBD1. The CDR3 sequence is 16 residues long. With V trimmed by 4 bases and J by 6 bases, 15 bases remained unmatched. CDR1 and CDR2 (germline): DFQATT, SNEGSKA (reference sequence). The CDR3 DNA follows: TGCAGTGCTAAGGGTCCGATTAAGGACAGGGGTAATGGCTACACCTTC. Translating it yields CSAKGPIKDRGNGYTF.

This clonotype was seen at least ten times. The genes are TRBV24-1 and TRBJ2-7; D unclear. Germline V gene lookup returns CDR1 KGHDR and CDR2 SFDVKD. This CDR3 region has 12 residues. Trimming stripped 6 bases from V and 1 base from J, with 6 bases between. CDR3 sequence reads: CATSHLSYEQYF. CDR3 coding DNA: TGTGCCACCAGTCACTTATCCTACGAGCAGTACTTC.

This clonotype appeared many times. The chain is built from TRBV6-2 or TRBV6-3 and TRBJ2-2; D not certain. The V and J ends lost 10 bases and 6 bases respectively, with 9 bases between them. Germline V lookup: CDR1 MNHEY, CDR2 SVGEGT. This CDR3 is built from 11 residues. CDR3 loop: CATDMAGELFF. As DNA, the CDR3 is TGTGCCACCGACATGGCCGGGGAGCTGTTTTTT.

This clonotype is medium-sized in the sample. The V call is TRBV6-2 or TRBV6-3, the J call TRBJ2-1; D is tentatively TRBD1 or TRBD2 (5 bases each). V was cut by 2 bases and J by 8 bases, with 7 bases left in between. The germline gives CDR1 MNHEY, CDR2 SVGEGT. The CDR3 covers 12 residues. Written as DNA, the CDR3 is TGTGCCAGCAGTTACAGGGGAGATGAGCAGTTCTTC. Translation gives CASSYRGDEQFF.

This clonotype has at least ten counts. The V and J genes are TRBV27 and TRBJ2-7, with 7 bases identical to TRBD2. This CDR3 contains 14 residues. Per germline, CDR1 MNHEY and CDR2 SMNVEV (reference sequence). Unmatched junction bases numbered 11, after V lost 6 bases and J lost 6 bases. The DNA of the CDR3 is TGTGCCAGCAGGCTAGTGGCGGGGGACTCCGAGCAGTACTTC. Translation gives CASRLVAGDSEQYF.

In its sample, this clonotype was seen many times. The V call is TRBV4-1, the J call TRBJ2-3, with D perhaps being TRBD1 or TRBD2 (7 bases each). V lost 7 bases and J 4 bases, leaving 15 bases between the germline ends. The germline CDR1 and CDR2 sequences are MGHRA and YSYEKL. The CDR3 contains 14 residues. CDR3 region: CASTQGGMPDTQYF. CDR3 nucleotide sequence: TGCGCCAGCACTCAGGGGGGGATGCCAGATACGCAGTATTTT.

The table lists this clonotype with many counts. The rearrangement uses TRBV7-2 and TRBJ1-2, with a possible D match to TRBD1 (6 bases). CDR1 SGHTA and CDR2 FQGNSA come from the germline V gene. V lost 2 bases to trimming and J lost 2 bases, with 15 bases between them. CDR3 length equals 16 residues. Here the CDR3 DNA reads TGTGCCAGCAGCTTACCGGGGGCGGTAAGGAACTATGGCTACACCTTC. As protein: CASSLPGAVRNYGYTF. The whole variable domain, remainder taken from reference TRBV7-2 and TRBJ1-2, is GAGVSQSPSNKVTEKGKDVELRCDPISGHTALYWYRQSLGQGLEFLIYFQGNSAPDKSGLPSDRFSAERTGGSVSTLTIQRTQQEDSAVYLCASSLPGAVRNYGYTFGSGTRLTVV.

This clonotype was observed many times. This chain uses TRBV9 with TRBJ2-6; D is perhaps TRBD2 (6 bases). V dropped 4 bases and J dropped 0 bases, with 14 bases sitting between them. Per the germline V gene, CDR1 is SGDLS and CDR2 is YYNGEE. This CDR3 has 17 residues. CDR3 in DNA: TGTGCCAGCAGCCCGGGGGACGGAGACTCTGGGGCCAACGTCCTGACTTTC. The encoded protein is CASSPGDGDSGANVLTF.

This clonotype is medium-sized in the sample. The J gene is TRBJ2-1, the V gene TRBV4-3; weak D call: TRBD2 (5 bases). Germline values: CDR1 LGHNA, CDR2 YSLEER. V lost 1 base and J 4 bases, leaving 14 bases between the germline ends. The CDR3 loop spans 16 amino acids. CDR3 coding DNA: TGCGCCAGCAGCCAAGCCAGCCGAGACTATTACAATGAGCAGTTCTTC. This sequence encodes CASSQASRDYYNEQFF.

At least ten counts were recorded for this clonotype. The CDR3 nucleotides read TGTGCCAGCAGTTACGCTGTAACCGCTGGGGAGCTGTTTTTT. It is translated as CASSYAVTAGELFF. The chain recombines TRBV6-2 or TRBV6-3 with TRBJ2-2; D is uncertain. Between the trimmed V and J ends, which lost 2 bases and 8 bases, there was a span of 12 bases. The germline V gene encodes CDR1 MNHEY and CDR2 SVGEGT. This CDR3 comprises 14 residues.

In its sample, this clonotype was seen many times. The CDR3 is CASSQERLEDYTDTQYF. CDR3 bases: TGTGCCAGCAGCCAAGAAAGGCTAGAGGACTACACAGATACGCAGTATTTT. The chain has TRBV14 and TRBJ2-3; D is possibly TRBD2 (6 bases). Trimming pared 0 bases from V and 2 bases from J, leaving 15 bases between. The CDR3 has 17 amino acids. Germline CDR1 and CDR2: SGHDN and FVKESK.

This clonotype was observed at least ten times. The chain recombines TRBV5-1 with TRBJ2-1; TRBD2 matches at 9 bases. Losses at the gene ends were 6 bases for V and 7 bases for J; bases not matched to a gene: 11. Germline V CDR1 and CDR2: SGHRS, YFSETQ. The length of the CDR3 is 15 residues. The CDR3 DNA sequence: TGCGCCAGCACCCTAGCGGGGCCCGTAGGGAATGAGCAGTTCTTC. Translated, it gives CASTLAGPVGNEQFF.